The present T cell receptor beta chain was sequenced within a study of CD8 T cells in ankylosing spondylitis. This clonotype was observed many times. Its matching antigen is unknown. Findings and caveats of the study: Apparently characteristic of ankylosing spondylitis blood was a TCR beta motif (about 8 highly homologous variants). Disease-linked clones had a CD8+ phenotype and relatively low frequency in peripheral blood. Within matched ankylosing spondylitis synovial fluid, disease-linked clones were reportedly significantly enriched.

Molecular-barcoded quantitative 5'-RACE produced these TCR beta libraries. MiXCR was run by TCRdb on the 5' RACE reads, yielding one entry per CDR3 protein. The sample includes about 250,000 distinct CDR3 sequences, 10% to 13% of them seen just once. The V and J ends lost 0 bases and 4 bases, in that order; junction bases with no gene match: 7. Germline V CDR1 and CDR2: MGHRA, YSYEKL. This CDR3 is 16 amino acids long. The sequence was obtained from a male donor with ankylosing spondylitis or in good health (not recorded which). The chain couples TRBV4-1 to TRBJ2-3; 7 nucleotides agree with TRBD1. Sequencing was done on a sample of blood, either unsorted or a sorted T cell fraction (not recorded which). The DNA for the CDR3 is TGCGCCAGCAGCCAAGATCGCAAGGGGGCAGCAGATACGCAGTATTTT. Its translation is CASSQDRKGAADTQYF.